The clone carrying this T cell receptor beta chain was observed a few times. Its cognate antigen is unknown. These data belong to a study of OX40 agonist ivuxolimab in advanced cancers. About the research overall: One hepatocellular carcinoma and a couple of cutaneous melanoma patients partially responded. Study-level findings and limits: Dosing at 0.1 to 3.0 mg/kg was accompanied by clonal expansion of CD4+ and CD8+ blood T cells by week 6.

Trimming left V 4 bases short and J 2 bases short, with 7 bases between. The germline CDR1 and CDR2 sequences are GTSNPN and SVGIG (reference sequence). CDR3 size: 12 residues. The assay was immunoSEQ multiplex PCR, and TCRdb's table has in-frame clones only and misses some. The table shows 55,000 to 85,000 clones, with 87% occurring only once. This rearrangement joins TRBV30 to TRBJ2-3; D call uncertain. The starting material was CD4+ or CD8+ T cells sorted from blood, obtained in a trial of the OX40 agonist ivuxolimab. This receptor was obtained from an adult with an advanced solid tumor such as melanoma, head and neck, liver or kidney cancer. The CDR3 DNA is TGTGCCTGGATGGGGTCCACAGATACGCAGTATTTT. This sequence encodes CAWMGSTDTQYF. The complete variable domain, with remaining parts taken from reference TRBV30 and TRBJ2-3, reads SQTIHQWPATLVQPVGSPLSLECTVEGTSNPNLYWYRQAAGRGLQLLFYSVGIGQISSEVPQNLSASRPQDRQFILSSKKLLLSDSGFYLCAWMGSTDTQYFGPGTRLTVL.